This T cell receptor (beta chain) was obtained from a study of T-cell memory formation after mild COVID-19 (dated by TCRdb to the early 2020s). Describing the broader study: Most TCR sequence clusters were specific to one of the two donors. Longitudinal TCRalpha and TCRbeta repertoire sequencing tracked T-cell clones expanding and contracting after mild COVID-19 in a couple of donors. Two young, previously healthy adult volunteers made up the cohort, one male and one female.

The paper's findings and limits, for the study overall: Clones contracting from day 15 to 85 had balanced CD4/CD8 phenotypes, while a second wave expanding from day 15 to 37 was biased towards CD4+. SARS-CoV-2 specificity of the second-wave clones peaking on day 37 was not confirmed. Only two mild cases were covered by the study, and larger cohorts that include severe cases with pre-infection samples were considered necessary. Contracting CD4+ clones turned up mainly in the CM and EM memory subsets, whereas EMRA was where CD8+ clones were enriched. Some responding clones were detected in pre-infection memory, which suggested that pre-existing cross-reactive memory T cells had joined the SARS-CoV-2 response.

V gives up 1 base and J gives up 5 bases, and the segment between their germline ends measures 13 bases. CDR1 and CDR2 were assigned from the germline V gene as SGDLS and YYNGEE. The CDR3 holds 15 amino acids from the cysteine to the phenylalanine. CDR3 DNA is the only sequence kept; it has 45 bases, read in frame from the first base. To note about this clonotype: Its antigen has not been determined. No base-level quality is on record; no much larger clone is a single base apart.

TCRdb lists the instrument as Illumina NovaSeq 6000. cDNA libraries for TCRalpha and TCRbeta were prepared by 5'RACE using constant-segment primers, with sample barcodes and unique molecular identifiers added. RNA was extracted from every sample with Trizol reagent. Libraries were amplified in two PCR steps, with a second sample barcode and Illumina TruSeq adapters added in the second step. Libraries were sequenced on an Illumina NovaSeq with 2 x 150 bp paired-end reads. The source study handled its data this way. Demultiplexing of reads and collapsing into UMI-guided consensus sequences were performed with migec v1.2.7. With mixcr v2.1.11, UMI consensuses were aligned to TRA and TRB V and J templates and assembled into clonotypes. A clonotype was counted as expanded or contracted only when both edgeR and NoisET called the clonotype significant, with the noise models trained on biological replicates. For edgeR calls, a false discovery rate-adjusted p below 0.01 and a log2 fold-change threshold of 1 were applied. PCA with hierarchical clustering of max-normalized trajectories of the 1000 most abundant clonotypes was used as exploratory dynamics analysis. Separately sequenced CD4+ and CD8+ repertoires were used to assign the CD4 or CD8 phenotype of responding clones. The raw public reads went through TCRdb reprocessing: fastp at Q25, MiXCR clone calling, in-frame beta chains kept. CDR3 protein duplicates are merged, each entry listing the most common genes and DNA. TCRdb's processing, not the authors' own work, is the source of the V and J calls. This sample gives around 470,000 distinct CDR3 sequences in total; roughly 20% of them show up just once. The ten largest clones capture roughly 8% of the sample.

Ficoll-Paque density gradient centrifugation was used to isolate PBMCs. The chain is assembled from TRBV9 and TRBJ1-5, with the D gene too uncertain to name. This receptor was obtained from an adult woman who had mild COVID-19 (a few samples of this study predate the infection). The sample titles of this study are shuffled in the database, so cell type and time point are left out; the donor was told from shared clones. Sequencing was carried out using PBMCs or a T cell subset sorted from them (not recorded which). The DNA is TGTGCCAGCAGCGTATATAGCCCCGATCATCAGCCCCAGCATTTT. Translation gives CASSVYSPDHQPQHF. When the CDR3 is completed using the reference TRBV9 and TRBJ1-5 genes on either side, the full variable domain is DSGVTQTPKHLITATGQRVTLRCSPRSGDLSVYWYQQSLDQGLQFLIQYYNGEERAKGNILERFSAQQFPDLHSELNLSSLELGDSALYFCASSVYSPDHQPQHFGDGTRLSIL.